Following are 25 T cell receptor beta chains from one sample sequenced in a study of blood T cell repertoires in COVID-19 (dated by TCRdb to 2020 to 2021). Receptor amplification or capture employed the immunoSEQ multiplex PCR assay. Drawn from immuneACCESS, this table holds only the in-frame rearrangements with V and J called that TCRdb kept. Clones are partly lost; checked studies trace under half to an unresolved V gene and leave the rest unexplained. This sample comprises hundreds of thousands of clones, roughly 76% of them detected only once. The ten biggest clones cover roughly 8% of the sample. Sequencing was carried out using peripheral blood. Receptors were obtained from a woman older than 75 with COVID-19, enrolled during active disease.

This chain joins TRBV7-2 and TRBJ2-3, with TRBD2 matching over 13 bases. Per germline, CDR1 SGHTA and CDR2 FQGNSA. V lost 8 bases and J lost 6; bases outside the gene matches: 8. This CDR3 has 15 amino acids. CDR3 nucleotides: TGTGCCAGCGGGGGGACTAGCGGGATCCGGGATACGCAGTATTTT. Amino acid sequence: CASGGTSGIRDTQYF.

This chain uses TRBV30 with TRBJ1-2, with D unclear. Germline CDR1 reads GTSNPN; CDR2 reads SVGIG (reference sequence). Trimming left V 2 bases short and J 8 bases short, with 12 bases between. CDR3 size: 12 residues. Written as DNA, the CDR3 is TGTGCCTGGAGTAGTACGGGGATGGGCTACACCTTC. Protein sequence: CAWSSTGMGYTF.

Written as DNA, the CDR3 is TGTGCCAGCAGCCGACTAACTGAAGCTTTCTTT. This codes for CASSRLTEAFF. The rearrangement links TRBV3-1 (or the pseudogene TRBV3-2) to TRBJ1-1; the D is unclear. CDR3 size: 11 residues. Between the trimmed V and J ends, which lost 4 bases and 5 bases, there was a span of 5 bases. Germline V lookup: CDR1 LGHDT, CDR2 YNNKEL (reference sequence).

The genes are TRBV2 and TRBJ2-5, with D unresolved. The CDR3 is made up of 16 amino acids. Trimming stripped 7 bases from V and 1 base from J, with 19 bases between. Germline lookup yields CDR1 SNHLY and CDR2 FYNNEI. CDR3 sequence: CASTPYLSSLQETQYF. CDR3 bases: TGTGCCAGCACGCCATACCTGAGTTCCCTCCAAGAGACCCAGTACTTC.

The J gene is TRBJ1-2, the V gene TRBV2; D is ambiguous. Germline values: CDR1 SNHLY, CDR2 FYNNEI. Trimming took off 4 bases at V and 8 bases at J, with 11 bases between the two ends. The CDR3 consists of 12 residues. The CDR3 DNA follows: TGTGCCAGCAGTGGGCTAGGCTTGGGCTACACCTTC. This gives the protein CASSGLGLGYTF.

In its sample, this clone was seen a few times. CDR3 nucleotide sequence: TGTGCCTGGAGCGTCGACAGGAGGCCTAGGGCTTTCTTT. Amino acid sequence: CAWSVDRRPRAFF. The gene calls are TRBV30 and TRBJ1-1, with D perhaps matching TRBD1 (6 bases). The V end lost 3 bases, the J end lost 11 bases, and 19 bases lay between the germline ends. The germline CDR1 and CDR2 sequences are GTSNPN and SVGIG (reference sequence). The CDR3 extends over 13 amino acids.

V gene TRBV5-4 combines with J gene TRBJ2-1; 8 bases match TRBD2. V shed 6 bases and J 9 bases; nucleotides not matched to a gene: 8. The CDR3 sequence is 13 residues long. From germline, CDR1 is SGHNT and CDR2 YYREEE (reference sequence). Written as DNA, the CDR3 is TGTGCCAGCATCGGGGGGGGAGGCAGTGAGCAGTTCTTC. This sequence encodes CASIGGGGSEQFF.

This clone was seen just once. The chain couples TRBV24-1 to TRBJ2-3; 8 bases are shared with TRBD2. Trimming at V came to 1 base and at J to 4 bases, leaving 12 bases not matched to a gene. The CDR3 covers 18 residues. Germline values: CDR1 KGHDR, CDR2 SFDVKD. The CDR3 DNA is TGTGCCACCAGTGATTTTCAGCGGGAGCGATCTTTGGCAGATACGCAGTATTTT. The encoded protein is CATSDFQRERSLADTQYF.

The chain joins TRBV5-8 to TRBJ1-3, with TRBD1 matching 9 bases. The CDR3 totals 14 residues. The J segment lost 3 bases and the V segment lost 9 bases, leaving 7 bases of the junction unmatched. CDR1 SGHTS and CDR2 YDEGEE come from the germline V gene. The CDR3 region is CATNRGLLGNTIYF. CDR3 nucleotide sequence: TGTGCCACAAACAGGGGGCTGCTTGGAAACACCATATATTTT.

In DNA form, the CDR3 reads TGTGCCAGCAGCCGTTTTAGCGGGTCATCCTACGAGCAGTACTTC. The encoded protein is CASSRFSGSSYEQYF. The chain joins TRBV11-2 to TRBJ2-7, with 7 bases aligning to TRBD2. CDR1 and CDR2 (germline): SGHAT, FQNNGV. The junction had 8 bases not matched to a gene; V was cut back by 5 bases and J by 1 base. The CDR3 contains 15 residues.

This rearrangement joins TRBV3-1 (or the pseudogene TRBV3-2) to TRBJ1-1; TRBD1 might be the D (5 bases). The CDR3 length is 14 residues. The V end was cut by 5 bases, the J end by 5 bases, with 15 bases between. CDR1 and CDR2 from the germline V gene are LGHDT and YNNKEL (reference sequence). CDR3 coding DNA: TGTGCCAGCAGCTTCCAAAGGGGCCGGACTGAAGCTTTCTTT. Amino acid sequence: CASSFQRGRTEAFF.

The chain joins TRBV5-5 to TRBJ1-1, with 9 bases matching TRBD1. Germline-derived CDR1 and CDR2 are SGHKS and YYEKEE (reference sequence). V was pared by 4 bases and J by 5 bases, with 6 bases of the junction left unmatched. The CDR3 is 14 amino acids. In DNA form, the CDR3 reads TGTGCCAGCAGCCCCCGGGACAGGGTGACTGAAGCTTTCTTT. It specifies CASSPRDRVTEAFF.

This chain joins TRBV7-2 and TRBJ1-5; 9 nucleotides line up with TRBD1. CDR1 is SGHTA and CDR2 is FQGNSA in the germline V gene. The J segment lost 7 bases and the V segment lost 1 base, leaving 8 bases of the junction unmatched. CDR3 size: 16 residues. This CDR3 is CASSLGSAQGAQPQHF. The CDR3 nucleotides are TGTGCCAGCAGCTTAGGAAGCGCACAGGGGGCACAGCCCCAGCATTTT.

The CDR3 sequence: CASSTRQGASTEAFF. The CDR3 bases are TGTGCCAGTAGTACCCGACAGGGGGCGAGCACTGAAGCTTTCTTT. The V and J genes are TRBV19 and TRBJ1-1, with 10 bases matching TRBD1. Germline CDR1 LNHDA, CDR2 SQIVND (reference sequence). The CDR3 totals 15 residues. With 4 bases clipped from V and 4 bases from J, the junction kept 6 bases outside the gene matches.

The chain couples TRBV4-1 to TRBJ2-5; 9 nucleotides align to TRBD2. Per germline, CDR1 MGHRA and CDR2 YSYEKL. The CDR3 is made up of 14 amino acids. V shed 4 bases, J shed 3 bases, and the junction held 3 bases outside the gene matches. This CDR3 is CASSRGGAKETQYF. DNA for the CDR3: TGCGCCAGCAGCCGCGGGGGGGCCAAAGAGACCCAGTACTTC.

The chain employs TRBV5-1 and TRBJ1-1; D not certain. This CDR3 spans 15 amino acids. Germline values: CDR1 SGHRS, CDR2 YFSETQ. Deletions cut 4 bases from V and 0 bases from J, with 13 bases between. The CDR3 loop reads CASSPREEVNTEAFF. In DNA form, the CDR3 reads TGCGCCAGCAGCCCACGTGAGGAGGTGAACACTGAAGCTTTCTTT. Variable domain in full (rest from reference TRBV5-1 and TRBJ1-1): KAGVTQTPRYLIKTRGQQVTLSCSPISGHRSVSWYQQTPGQGLQFLFEYFSETQRNKGNFPGRFSGRQFSNSRSEMNVSTLELGDSALYLCASSPREEVNTEAFFGQGTRLTVV.

The chain has TRBV18 and TRBJ1-1; 7 nucleotides line up with TRBD1. Germline V lookup: CDR1 KGHSH, CDR2 LQKENI. The CDR3 is 16 residues long. The ends lost 6 bases at V and 6 bases at J; junction bases unmatched: 16. The CDR3, as DNA: TGTGCCAGCTCTCCAACCGTGACAGGGACCCGATCTGAAGCTTTCTTT. Protein product: CASSPTVTGTRSEAFF.

The table lists this clone with a count of one. The gene calls are TRBV11-1 and TRBJ2-6, with D uncertain. V dropped 4 bases and J dropped 4 bases, with 14 bases sitting between them. The germline V gene has CDR1 SGHAT and CDR2 FQDESV (reference sequence). The CDR3 sequence is 16 residues long. The CDR3 DNA sequence: TGTGCCAGCAGCTCGGAGATGGGTTCGGGGGCCAACGTCCTGACTTTC. Amino acids: CASSSEMGSGANVLTF.

The V gene is TRBV18, the J gene TRBJ2-7; 8 bases fit TRBD1. The germline V gene encodes CDR1 KGHSH and CDR2 LQKENI. With 3 bases clipped from V and 1 base from J, the junction kept 8 bases outside the gene matches. The CDR3 is made up of 16 amino acids. The CDR3 nucleotides read TGTGCCAGCTCACCTCAACAAGGGACAGGTTCCTACGAGCAGTACTTC. Translation: CASSPQQGTGSYEQYF.

This chain connects TRBV6-5 to TRBJ1-2, with a weak D call TRBD1 (6 bases). V was shortened by 5 bases and J by 10 bases, with 20 bases between the two germline ends. The CDR3 spans 14 residues. Germline CDR1 and CDR2: MNHEY and SVGAGI. CDR3 sequence reads: CASSSPPRQVDYTF. The CDR3 nucleotides read TGTGCCAGCAGTAGCCCCCCTCGACAGGTTGACTACACCTTC.

The rearrangement links TRBV12-3 or TRBV12-4 to TRBJ1-1; no definite D call. The CDR3 sequence is 11 residues long. With 4 bases removed from V and 8 bases from J, the gap between germline ends came to 8 bases. The CDR3 is CASSSQFEAFF. The DNA of the CDR3 is TGTGCCAGCAGTTCGCAGTTCGAAGCTTTCTTT.

The chain links TRBV9 to TRBJ1-2; D might be TRBD1 (6 bases). The ends were cut back, 0 bases at V and 3 bases at J, with 12 bases in the middle. In germline, CDR1 is SGDLS, CDR2 YYNGEE. This CDR3 contains 15 residues. The CDR3 sequence: CASSVAAKGDYGYTF. CDR3 sequence (DNA): TGTGCCAGCAGCGTAGCGGCCAAGGGGGACTATGGCTACACCTTC.

The chain is built from TRBV19 and TRBJ2-1; 10 nucleotides align to TRBD2. Germline V lookup: CDR1 LNHDA, CDR2 SQIVND (reference sequence). After removal of 5 bases from V and 3 bases from J, the junction contained 7 bases not matched to a gene. This CDR3 region has 16 residues. The CDR3 bases are TGTGCCAGTAGTCCTAAAAGCGGGGGGGGCTACAATGAGCAGTTCTTC. This translates into CASSPKSGGGYNEQFF.

V usage is TRBV5-6 and J usage is TRBJ1-2; perhaps TRBD1 as D (6 bases). CDR1 and CDR2 from the germline V gene are SGHDT and YYEEEE. Trimming removed 6 bases from V and 4 bases from J, with 19 bases in between. The length of the CDR3 is 15 residues. CDR3 nucleotide sequence: TGTGCCAGCATAGTGACAGGCTTTACGGGCTATGGCTACACCTTC. Protein sequence: CASIVTGFTGYGYTF.

With respect to this clone: The junction shows a germline mismatch at one end, possibly a read error. The V gene is TRBV18, the J gene TRBJ2-1; 7 bases line up with TRBD1. The CDR3 sequence is 15 residues long. Germline V gene lookup returns CDR1 KGHSH and CDR2 LQKENI. The CDR3 bases are TGTGCCAGCTCACTCTTAGGGGACAGTGACAATCAGCAGTTCTTC. This gives the protein CASSLLGDSDNQQFF. The full variable domain, in which reference TRBV18 and TRBJ2-1 provide the parts outside the CDR3, is NAGVMQNPRHLVRRRGQEARLRCSPMKGHSHVYWYRQLPEEGLKFMVYLQKENIIDESGMPKERFSAEFPKEGPSILRIQQVVRGDSAAYFCASSLLGDSDNQQFFGPGTRLTVL.